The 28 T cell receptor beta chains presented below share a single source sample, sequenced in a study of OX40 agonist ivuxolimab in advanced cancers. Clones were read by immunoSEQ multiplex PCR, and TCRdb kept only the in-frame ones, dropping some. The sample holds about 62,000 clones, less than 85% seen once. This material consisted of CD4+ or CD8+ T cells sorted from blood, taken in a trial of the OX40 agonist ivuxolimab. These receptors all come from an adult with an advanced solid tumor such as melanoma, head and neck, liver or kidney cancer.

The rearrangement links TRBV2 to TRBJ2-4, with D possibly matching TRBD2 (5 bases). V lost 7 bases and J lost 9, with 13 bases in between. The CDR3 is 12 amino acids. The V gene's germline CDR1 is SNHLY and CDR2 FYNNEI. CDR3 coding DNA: TGTGCCAGCAATGTGGGGAGTGGCATTCAGTACTTC. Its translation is CASNVGSGIQYF.

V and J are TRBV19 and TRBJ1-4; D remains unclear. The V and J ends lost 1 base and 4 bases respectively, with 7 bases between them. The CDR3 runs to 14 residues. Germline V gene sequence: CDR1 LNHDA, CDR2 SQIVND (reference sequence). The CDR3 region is CASSIVALNEKLFF. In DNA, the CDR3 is TGTGCCAGTAGTATAGTGGCGCTTAATGAAAAACTGTTTTTT.

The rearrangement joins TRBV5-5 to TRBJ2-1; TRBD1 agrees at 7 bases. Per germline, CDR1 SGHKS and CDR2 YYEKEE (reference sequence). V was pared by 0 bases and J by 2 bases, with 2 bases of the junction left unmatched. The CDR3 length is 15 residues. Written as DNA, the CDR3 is TGTGCCAGCAGCTTGGGAGACAGGGCCTACAATGAGCAGTTCTTC. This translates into CASSLGDRAYNEQFF.

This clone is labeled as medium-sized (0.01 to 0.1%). The CDR3 loop is CASSSQSSYNSPLHF. The CDR3 DNA is TGTGCCAGCAGTTCCCAGAGCTCCTATAATTCACCCCTCCACTTT. This chain links TRBV6-6 with TRBJ1-6; D not resolved. CDR1 MNHNY and CDR2 SVGAGI come from the germline V gene (reference sequence). The CDR3 spans 15 residues. V lost 4 bases and J lost 0, with 7 bases in between.

The CDR3 nucleotides read TGTGCCACCAGCAGGGAGCTAGACACTGAAGCTTTCTTT. Its protein is CATSRELDTEAFF. The V and J genes are TRBV15 and TRBJ1-1; no firm D call. The V end lost 3 bases, the J end lost 3 bases, and 8 bases lay between the germline ends. Germline V gives CDR1 LNHNV, CDR2 YYDKDF (reference sequence). The CDR3 has 13 residues.

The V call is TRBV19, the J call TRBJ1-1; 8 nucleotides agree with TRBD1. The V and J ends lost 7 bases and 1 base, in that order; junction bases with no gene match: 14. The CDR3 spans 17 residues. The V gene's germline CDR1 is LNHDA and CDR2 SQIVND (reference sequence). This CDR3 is CASNGRQGPPGNTEAFF. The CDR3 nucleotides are TGTGCCAGTAACGGGCGACAGGGGCCGCCCGGGAACACTGAAGCTTTCTTT.

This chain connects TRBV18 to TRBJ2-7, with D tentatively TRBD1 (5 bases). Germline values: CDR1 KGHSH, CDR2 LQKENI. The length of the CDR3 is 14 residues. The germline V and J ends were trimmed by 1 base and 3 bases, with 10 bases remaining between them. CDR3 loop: CASSPRARDYEQYF. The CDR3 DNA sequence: TGTGCCAGCTCACCACGGGCCAGGGACTACGAGCAGTACTTC.

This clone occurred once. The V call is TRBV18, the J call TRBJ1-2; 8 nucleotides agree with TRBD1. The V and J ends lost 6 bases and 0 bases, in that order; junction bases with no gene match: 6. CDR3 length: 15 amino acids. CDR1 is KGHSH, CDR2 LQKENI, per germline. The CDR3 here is CASSQGQEANYGYTF. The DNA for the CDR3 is TGTGCCAGCTCTCAGGGACAGGAGGCTAACTATGGCTACACCTTC.

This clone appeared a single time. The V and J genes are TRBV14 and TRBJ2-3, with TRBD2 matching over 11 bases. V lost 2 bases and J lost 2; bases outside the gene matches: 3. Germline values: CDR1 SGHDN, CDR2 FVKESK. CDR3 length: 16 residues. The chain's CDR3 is CASSQLAGGYTDTQYF. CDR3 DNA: TGTGCCAGCAGCCAACTAGCGGGGGGTTACACAGATACGCAGTATTTT.

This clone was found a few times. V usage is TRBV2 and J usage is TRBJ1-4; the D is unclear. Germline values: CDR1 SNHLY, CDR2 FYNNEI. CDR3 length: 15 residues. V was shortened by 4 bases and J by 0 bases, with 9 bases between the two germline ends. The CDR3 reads CASSATGATNEKLFF. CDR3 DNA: TGTGCCAGCAGTGCCACCGGGGCAACTAATGAAAAACTGTTTTTT.

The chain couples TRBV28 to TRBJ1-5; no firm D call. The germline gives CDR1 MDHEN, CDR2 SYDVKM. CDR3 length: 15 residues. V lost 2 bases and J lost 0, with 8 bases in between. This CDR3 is CASSLGQYSNQPQHF. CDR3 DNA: TGTGCCAGCAGTTTAGGTCAATATAGCAATCAGCCCCAGCATTTT.

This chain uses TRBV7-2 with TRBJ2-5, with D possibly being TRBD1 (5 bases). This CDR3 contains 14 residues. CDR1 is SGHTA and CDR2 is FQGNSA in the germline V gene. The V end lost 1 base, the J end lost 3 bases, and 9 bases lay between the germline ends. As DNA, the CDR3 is TGTGCCAGCAGCTTAGTAGGACAAAAAGAGACCCAGTACTTC. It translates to CASSLVGQKETQYF.

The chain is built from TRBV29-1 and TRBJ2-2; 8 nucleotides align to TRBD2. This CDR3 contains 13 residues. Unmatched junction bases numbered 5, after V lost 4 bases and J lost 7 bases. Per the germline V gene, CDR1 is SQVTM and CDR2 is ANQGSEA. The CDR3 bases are TGCAGCGTTGGGGGACTAGTTGGCGGGGAGCTGTTTTTT. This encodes CSVGGLVGGELFF.

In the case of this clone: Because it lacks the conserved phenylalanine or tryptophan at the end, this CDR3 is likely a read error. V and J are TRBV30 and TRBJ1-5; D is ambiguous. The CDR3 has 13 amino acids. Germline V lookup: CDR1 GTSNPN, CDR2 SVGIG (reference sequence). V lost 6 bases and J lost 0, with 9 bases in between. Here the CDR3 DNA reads TGTGCCTGTAGAACAGATAGCAATCAGCCCCAGCATCTT. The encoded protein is CACRTDSNQPQHL.

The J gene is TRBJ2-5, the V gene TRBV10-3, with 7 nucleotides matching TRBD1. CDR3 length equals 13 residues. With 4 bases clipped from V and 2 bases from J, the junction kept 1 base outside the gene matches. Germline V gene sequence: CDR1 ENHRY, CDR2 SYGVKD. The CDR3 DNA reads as TGTGCCATCAGTGGGGACAGTCAAGAGACCCAGTACTTC. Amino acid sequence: CAISGDSQETQYF.

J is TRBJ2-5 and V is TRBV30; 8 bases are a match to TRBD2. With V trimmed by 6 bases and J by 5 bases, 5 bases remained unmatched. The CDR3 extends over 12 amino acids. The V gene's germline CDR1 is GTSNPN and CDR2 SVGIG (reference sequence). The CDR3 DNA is TGTGCCTGTACGTCGGGGGGGGAGACCCAGTACTTC. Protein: CACTSGGETQYF. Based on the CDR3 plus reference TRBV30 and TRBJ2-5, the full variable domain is SQTIHQWPATLVQPVGSPLSLECTVEGTSNPNLYWYRQAAGRGLQLLFYSVGIGQISSEVPQNLSASRPQDRQFILSSKKLLLSDSGFYLCACTSGGETQYFGPGTRLLVL.

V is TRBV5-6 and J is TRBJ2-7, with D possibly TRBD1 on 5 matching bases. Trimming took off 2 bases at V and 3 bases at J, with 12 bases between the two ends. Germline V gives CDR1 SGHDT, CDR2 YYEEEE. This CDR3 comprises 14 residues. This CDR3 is CASSLPGSIYEQYF. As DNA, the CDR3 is TGTGCCAGCAGCTTACCAGGGTCCATCTACGAGCAGTACTTC. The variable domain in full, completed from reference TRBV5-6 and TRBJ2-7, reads DAGVTQSPTHLIKTRGQQVTLRCSPKSGHDTVSWYQQALGQGPQFIFQYYEEEERQRGNFPDRFSGHQFPNYSSELNVNALLLGDSALYLCASSLPGSIYEQYFGPGTRLTVT.

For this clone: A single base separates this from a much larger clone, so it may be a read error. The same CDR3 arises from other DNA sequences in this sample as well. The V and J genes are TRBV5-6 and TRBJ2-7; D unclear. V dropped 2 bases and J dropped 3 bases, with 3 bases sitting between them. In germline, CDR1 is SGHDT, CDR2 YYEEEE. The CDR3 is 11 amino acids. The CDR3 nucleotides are TGTGCCAGCAGCTTAGACTACGAGCAGTACTTC. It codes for CASSLDYEQYF.

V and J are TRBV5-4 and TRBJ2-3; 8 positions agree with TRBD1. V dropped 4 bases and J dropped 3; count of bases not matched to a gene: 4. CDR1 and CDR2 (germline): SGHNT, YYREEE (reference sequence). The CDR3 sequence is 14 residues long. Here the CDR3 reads CASSPDRVTDTQYF. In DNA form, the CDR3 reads TGTGCCAGCAGCCCGGACAGGGTAACAGATACGCAGTATTTT.

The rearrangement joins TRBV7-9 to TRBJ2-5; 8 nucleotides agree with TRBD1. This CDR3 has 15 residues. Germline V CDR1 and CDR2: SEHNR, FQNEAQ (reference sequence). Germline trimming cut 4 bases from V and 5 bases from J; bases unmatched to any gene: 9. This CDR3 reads CASSSGTGGRETQYF. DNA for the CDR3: TGTGCCAGCAGCTCGGGGACAGGAGGAAGGGAGACCCAGTACTTC.

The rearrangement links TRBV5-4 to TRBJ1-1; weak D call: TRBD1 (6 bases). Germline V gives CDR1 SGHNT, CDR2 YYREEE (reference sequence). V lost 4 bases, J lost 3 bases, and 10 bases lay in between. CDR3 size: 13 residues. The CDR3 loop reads CASSHREDTEAFF. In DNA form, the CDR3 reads TGTGCCAGCAGCCACAGGGAGGACACTGAAGCTTTCTTT.

CDR3 in amino acids: CASTGTSGGEQYF. CDR3 DNA sequence: TGTGCCAGCACCGGGACTAGCGGGGGCGAGCAGTACTTC. The chain is built from TRBV27 and TRBJ2-7; TRBD2 matches at 14 bases. The CDR3 extends over 13 amino acids. Trimming removed 7 bases from V and 6 bases from J; junction bases left unmatched: 2. Germline CDR1 is MNHEY and CDR2 is SMNVEV (reference sequence).

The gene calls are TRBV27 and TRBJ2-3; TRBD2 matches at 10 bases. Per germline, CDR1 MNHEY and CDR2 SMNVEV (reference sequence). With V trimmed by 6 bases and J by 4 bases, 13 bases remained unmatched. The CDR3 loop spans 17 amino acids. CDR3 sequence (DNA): TGTGCCAGCAGCCCTCTAGCGGGAGTAGGTTTCTCAGATACGCAGTATTTT. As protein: CASSPLAGVGFSDTQYF.

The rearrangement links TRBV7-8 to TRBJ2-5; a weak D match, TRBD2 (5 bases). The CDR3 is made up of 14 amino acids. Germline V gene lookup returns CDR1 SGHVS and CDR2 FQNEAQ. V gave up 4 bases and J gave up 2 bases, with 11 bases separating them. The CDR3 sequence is CASSSEGPQETQYF. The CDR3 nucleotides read TGTGCCAGCAGCTCCGAGGGCCCACAAGAGACCCAGTACTTC.

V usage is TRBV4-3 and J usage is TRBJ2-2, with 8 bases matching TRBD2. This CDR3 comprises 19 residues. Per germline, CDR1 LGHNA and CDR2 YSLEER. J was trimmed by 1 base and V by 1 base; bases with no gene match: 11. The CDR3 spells CASSQVLVVGGENTGELFF. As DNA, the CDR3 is TGCGCCAGCAGCCAAGTCTTGGTCGTCGGGGGGGAGAACACCGGGGAGCTGTTTTTT.

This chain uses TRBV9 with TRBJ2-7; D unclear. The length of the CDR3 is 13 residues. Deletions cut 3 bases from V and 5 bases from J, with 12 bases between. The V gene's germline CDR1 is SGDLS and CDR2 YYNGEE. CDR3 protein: CASSAFTGDEQYF. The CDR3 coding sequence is TGTGCCAGCAGCGCGTTTACGGGTGACGAGCAGTACTTC. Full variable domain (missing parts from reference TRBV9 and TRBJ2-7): DSGVTQTPKHLITATGQRVTLRCSPRSGDLSVYWYQQSLDQGLQFLIQYYNGEERAKGNILERFSAQQFPDLHSELNLSSLELGDSALYFCASSAFTGDEQYFGPGTRLTVT.

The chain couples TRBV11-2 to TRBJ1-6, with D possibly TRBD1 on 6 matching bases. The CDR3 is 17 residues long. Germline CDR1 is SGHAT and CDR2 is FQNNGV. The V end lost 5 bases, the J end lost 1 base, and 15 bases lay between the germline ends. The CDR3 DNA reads TGTGCCAGCAGCCCTCGGGGGCAGCAGTCCTATAATTCACCCCTCCACTTT. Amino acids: CASSPRGQQSYNSPLHF.

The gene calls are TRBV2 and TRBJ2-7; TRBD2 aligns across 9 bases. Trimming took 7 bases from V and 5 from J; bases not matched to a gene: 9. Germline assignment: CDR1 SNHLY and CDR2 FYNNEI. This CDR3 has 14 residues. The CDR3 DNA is TGTGCCAGCAATTTAGCGGGGGATTTCGACGAGCAGTACTTC. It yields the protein CASNLAGDFDEQYF.